The rows below give T cell receptor beta chains drawn from one sample of a study of T cell repertoires in cytomegalovirus infection. One entry per CDR3 protein results from TCRdb running MiXCR on the reads. Seen here are approximately 500,000 distinct CDR3 sequences, approximately 15% observed once, and the top ten hold 20% to 30%. The sample was CD8+ T cells from PBMCs. Source of these receptors: a human donor in good health (CMV status not recorded). Some clones in this sample may be carry-over from other donors' samples. Both conserved end residues are part of each CDR3. A D gene is named only where the DNA matches it firmly. Clone size is not always given. Where it is, it says once, few, many or a class for expanded clones.

few TRBJ2-7 - TRBV30 CAWRPSRRSYEQYF TGTGCCTGGAGGCCCTCCCGGAGGTCGTACGAGCAGTACTTC
once TRBJ1-6 - TRBV7-3 CASSLRSYNSPLHF TGTGCCAGCAGCTTGAGGTCCTATAATTCACCCCTCCACTTT
many TRBJ1-2 - TRBV11-2 CASSLGGIGYTF TGTGCCAGCAGCTTAGGGGGTATTGGCTACACCTTC
many TRBJ1-3 - TRBV10-1 CASSGSLSGNTIYF TGCGCCAGCAGTGGGTCGTTGTCTGGAAACACCATATATTTT
few TRBJ2-7 TRBD1 TRBV27 CASSRDRSNEQYF TGTGCCAGCAGCCGGGACAGGTCCAACGAGCAGTACTTC
many TRBJ2-5 - TRBV4-1 CASSQGWGETQYF TGCGCCAGCAGCCAAGGTTGGGGAGAGACCCAGTACTTC
many TRBJ2-3 - TRBV6-5 CASSYSPGSTDTQYF TGTGCCAGCAGTTACTCGCCGGGCTCTACAGATACGCAGTATTTT
few TRBJ2-4 - TRBV13 CASSSLGESAKNIQYF TGTGCCAGCAGCTCTCTTGGGGAGTCGGCCAAAAACATTCAGTACTTC
- TRBJ2-5 - TRBV19 CASSMGIRSGETQYF TGTGCCAGTAGTATGGGGATTCGGTCTGGAGAGACCCAGTACTTC
- TRBJ2-2 - TRBV20-1 CSARDPGEGWGELFF TGCAGTGCTAGAGATCCAGGGGAGGGCTGGGGGGAGCTGTTTTTT
few TRBJ2-7 TRBD2 TRBV13 CASSPTGLGRSEQYF TGTGCCAGCAGCCCCACGGGACTAGGTCGCTCCGAGCAGTACTTC
- TRBJ1-2 TRBD1 TRBV5-1 CASSYDRGRAYGYTF TGCGCCAGCAGCTACGACAGGGGGCGTGCCTATGGCTACACCTTC
- TRBJ1-1 TRBD1 TRBV6-5 CASRPETGGASDTEAFF TGTGCCAGCAGACCGGAGACAGGGGGCGCTTCGGACACTGAAGCTTTCTTT
few TRBJ1-2 - TRBV6-6 CASSSRTPGTEDYGYTF TGTGCCAGCAGTTCCCGAACCCCAGGAACAGAGGACTATGGCTACACCTTC
- TRBJ2-1 - TRBV5-1 CASSHGSVRGDNEQFF TGCGCCAGCAGCCACGGTTCCGTCCGAGGGGACAATGAGCAGTTCTTC
- TRBJ1-2 - TRBV10-2 CASGPRETNYGYTF TGCGCCAGCGGCCCGCGGGAAACTAACTATGGCTACACCTTC
- TRBJ2-7 TRBD1 TRBV5-1 CASSLVFRDRVNGEQYF TGCGCCAGCAGCTTGGTCTTCCGGGACAGGGTGAATGGCGAGCAGTACTTC
- TRBJ1-4 TRBD1 TRBV4-1 CASSHRRGQINEKLFF TGCGCCAGCAGCCATCGCCGGGGACAGATTAATGAAAAACTGTTTTTT
many TRBJ2-1 - TRBV27 CASSFSRNEQFF TGTGCCAGCAGTTTCTCGCGAAATGAGCAGTTCTTC
- TRBJ2-2 TRBD2 TRBV24-1 CATSDPMASGYTGELFF TGTGCCACCAGTGATCCCATGGCTAGCGGTTACACCGGGGAGCTGTTTTTT
- TRBJ2-7 - TRBV6-5 CASSYSNWNEQYF TGTGCCAGCAGTTACTCGAATTGGAACGAGCAGTACTTC
few TRBJ2-3 TRBD2 TRBV7-3 CASTHGGSTADTQYF TGTGCCAGCACCCACGGCGGGAGTACGGCAGATACGCAGTATTTT
many TRBJ2-5 - TRBV6-1 CASSLDYRAQETQYF TGTGCCAGCAGCCTTGATTATAGGGCTCAAGAGACCCAGTACTTC
many TRBJ1-2 - TRBV10-3 CAITRGGEGYTF TGTGCCATCACCCGAGGCGGGGAAGGCTACACCTTC
many TRBJ1-5 - TRBV12-3/TRBV12-4 CASSFMGPQPQHF TGTGCCAGCAGTTTCATGGGACCTCAGCCCCAGCATTTT
many TRBJ2-5 TRBD1 TRBV7-9 CASSPGQPQETQYF TGTGCCAGCAGCCCGGGACAGCCCCAAGAGACCCAGTACTTC
many TRBJ2-7 - TRBV6-1 CASSESSRALYEQYF TGTGCCAGCAGTGAATCCTCGAGAGCCCTCTACGAGCAGTACTTC
few TRBJ2-7 - TRBV29-1 CSVEWGKSYEQYF TGCAGCGTTGAATGGGGGAAATCCTACGAGCAGTACTTC
- TRBJ2-5 - TRBV6-6 CASSKERKTQYF TGTGCCAGCAGTAAAGAGAGGAAGACCCAGTACTTC
many TRBJ2-1 TRBD1 TRBV6-2/TRBV6-3 CASSTRDRTDNEQFF TGTGCCAGCAGTACCCGGGACAGAACCGACAATGAGCAGTTCTTC
many TRBJ1-1 TRBD1 TRBV27 CASSLYGDSLNTEAFF TGTGCCAGCAGTTTATATGGGGACAGCCTGAACACTGAAGCTTTCTTT
many TRBJ2-1 TRBD2 TRBV11-2 CASSLGGAVGNEQFF TGTGCCAGCAGCCTCGGGGGGGCCGTTGGCAATGAGCAGTTCTTC
many TRBJ2-1 - TRBV27 CASSLVVPGPYNEQFF TGTGCCAGCAGTTTAGTAGTACCTGGCCCCTACAATGAGCAGTTCTTC
- TRBJ2-1 - TRBV6-5 CASSYADYEAGYNEQFF TGTGCCAGCAGTTACGCCGATTACGAGGCGGGGTACAATGAGCAGTTCTTC
many TRBJ1-5 - TRBV12-3/TRBV12-4 CASSLSGKGQPQHF TGTGCCAGCAGTTTGTCAGGGAAAGGTCAGCCCCAGCATTTT
few TRBJ1-2 TRBD1 TRBV10-3 CAAMQGAGGYTF TGTGCCGCGATGCAGGGGGCGGGTGGCTACACCTTC
many TRBJ1-6 TRBD1 TRBV2 CASSQAGTGSFFHNSPLHF TGTGCCAGCTCTCAAGCCGGGACAGGGTCCTTTTTCCATAATTCACCCCTCCACTTT
few TRBJ1-1 TRBD1 TRBV7-6 CASSLWVRGVDTEAFF TGTGCCAGCAGCTTATGGGTCAGGGGGGTTGACACTGAAGCTTTCTTT
few TRBJ2-1 TRBD2 TRBV4-1 CASSQRTSRDNEQFF TGCGCCAGCAGCCAAAGGACTAGCCGTGACAATGAGCAGTTCTTC
- TRBJ1-4 TRBD1 TRBV6-5 CASSYQGANEKLFF TGTGCCAGCAGTTACCAGGGGGCGAATGAAAAACTGTTTTTT
- TRBJ2-7 - TRBV5-1 CASRFQGGYEQYF TGCGCCAGCAGGTTTCAGGGTGGCTACGAGCAGTACTTC
few TRBJ2-3 - TRBV20-1 CSARDRITAGSDTQYF TGCAGTGCTAGAGATCGGATAACGGCAGGGTCAGATACGCAGTATTTT
many TRBJ2-7 TRBD2 TRBV7-8 CASSSPTSGSYEQYF TGTGCCAGCAGCTCCCCGACTAGCGGTTCCTACGAGCAGTACTTC
few TRBJ1-4 - TRBV27 CASSPIGPNEKLFF TGTGCCAGCAGTCCAATCGGTCCTAATGAAAAACTGTTTTTT
many TRBJ1-5 - TRBV27 CASRQGLYSNQPQHF TGTGCCAGCAGGCAGGGGCTTTATAGCAATCAGCCCCAGCATTTT
few TRBJ2-1 - TRBV23-1 CASTSGFCSYNEQFF TGCGCCAGCACCAGCGGATTTTGCTCCTACAATGAGCAGTTCTTC
- TRBJ2-1 TRBD2 TRBV6-2/TRBV6-3 CASSTGTTNEQFF TGTGCCAGCAGCACCGGGACTACCAATGAGCAGTTCTTC
few TRBJ2-1 - TRBV13 CASSTEGGAGDEQFF TGTGCCAGCAGCACCGAGGGGGGTGCAGGGGATGAGCAGTTCTTC
many TRBJ2-7 - TRBV6-5 CASSYRVRDEQYF TGTGCCAGCAGTTACAGGGTTCGGGACGAGCAGTACTTC
- TRBJ2-7 TRBD2 TRBV5-4 CASNDGTSGGYYEQYF TGTGCCAGCAACGACGGGACTAGCGGGGGGTACTACGAGCAGTACTTC
- TRBJ2-7 TRBD1 TRBV6-1 CASRTGTGGEQYF TGTGCCAGCAGGACCGGGACAGGGGGCGAACAGTACTTC
few TRBJ1-5 - TRBV5-1 CASSLAGKNQPQHF TGCGCCAGCAGCTTGGCAGGGAAGAATCAGCCCCAGCATTTT
- TRBJ2-5 - TRBV5-4 CASSLKPSTGETQYF TGTGCCAGCAGCTTGAAGCCTTCAACGGGGGAGACCCAGTACTTC
- TRBJ2-3 - TRBV27 CASSLVGHLTDTQYF TGTGCCAGCAGTTTAGTGGGACACCTCACAGATACGCAGTATTTT
many TRBJ2-3 - TRBV4-1 CASSQASRAVGADTQYF TGCGCCAGCAGCCAAGCCAGCCGGGCCGTTGGCGCAGATACGCAGTATTTT
many TRBJ2-7 TRBD1 TRBV12-3/TRBV12-4 CASSLDRGPYEQYF TGTGCCAGCAGTTTGGACAGGGGCCCCTACGAGCAGTACTTC
few TRBJ2-3 TRBD2 TRBV20-1 CSALPSGGDTDTQYF TGCAGTGCCCTACCTAGCGGGGGGGACACAGATACGCAGTATTTT
many TRBJ2-1 TRBD1 TRBV5-6 CASSFGQGALNEQFF TGTGCCAGCAGCTTCGGTCAGGGGGCGCTTAATGAGCAGTTCTTC
many TRBJ2-1 - TRBV19 CASSTSGKQQFF TGTGCCAGTAGCACTTCGGGGAAGCAGCAGTTCTTC
- TRBJ2-1 - TRBV19 CASSTPGCKYNEQFF TGTGCCAGTAGTACGCCGGGATGCAAGTACAATGAGCAGTTCTTC